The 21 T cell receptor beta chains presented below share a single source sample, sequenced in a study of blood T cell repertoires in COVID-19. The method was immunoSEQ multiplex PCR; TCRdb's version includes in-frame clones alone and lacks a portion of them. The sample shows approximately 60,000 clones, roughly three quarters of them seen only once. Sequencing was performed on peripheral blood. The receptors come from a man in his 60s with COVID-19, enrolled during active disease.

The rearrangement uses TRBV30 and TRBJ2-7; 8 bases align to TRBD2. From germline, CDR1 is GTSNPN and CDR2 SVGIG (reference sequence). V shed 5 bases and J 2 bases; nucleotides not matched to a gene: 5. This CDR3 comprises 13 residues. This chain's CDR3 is CAWGSGNAYEQYF. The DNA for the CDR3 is TGTGCCTGGGGTAGCGGGAACGCCTACGAGCAGTACTTC.

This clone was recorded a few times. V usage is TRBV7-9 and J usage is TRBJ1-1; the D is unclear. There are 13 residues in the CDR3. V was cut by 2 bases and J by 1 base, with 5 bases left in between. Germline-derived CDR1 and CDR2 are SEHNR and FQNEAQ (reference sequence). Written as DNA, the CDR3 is TGTGCCAGCAGCTTAACATCGAACACTGAAGCTTTCTTT. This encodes CASSLTSNTEAFF.

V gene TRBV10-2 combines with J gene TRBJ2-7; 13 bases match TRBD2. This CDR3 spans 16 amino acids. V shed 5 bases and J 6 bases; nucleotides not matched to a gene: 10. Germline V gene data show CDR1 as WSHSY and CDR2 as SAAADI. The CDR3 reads CASSRTSGSIGLEQYF. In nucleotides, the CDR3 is TGCGCCAGCAGTAGGACTAGCGGGAGCATTGGGCTCGAGCAGTACTTC.

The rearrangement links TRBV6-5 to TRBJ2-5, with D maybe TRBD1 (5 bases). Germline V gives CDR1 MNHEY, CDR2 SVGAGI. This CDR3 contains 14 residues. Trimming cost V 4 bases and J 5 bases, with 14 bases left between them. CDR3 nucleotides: TGTGCCAGCAGTTTCCAGGGTTCGAGGGAGACCCAGTACTTC. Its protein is CASSFQGSRETQYF.

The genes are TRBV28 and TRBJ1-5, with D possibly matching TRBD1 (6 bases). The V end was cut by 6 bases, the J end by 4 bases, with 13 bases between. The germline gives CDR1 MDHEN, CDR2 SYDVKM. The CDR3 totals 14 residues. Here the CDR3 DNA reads TGTGCCAGCAGCAAAGGACAGATGAATCAGCCCCAGCATTTT. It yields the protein CASSKGQMNQPQHF.

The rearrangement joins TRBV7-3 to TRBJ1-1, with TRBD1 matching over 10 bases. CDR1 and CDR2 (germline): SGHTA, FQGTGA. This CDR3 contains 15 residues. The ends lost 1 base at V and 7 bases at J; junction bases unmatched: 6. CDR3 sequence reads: CASSLKGTGVHEAFF. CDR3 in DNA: TGTGCCAGCAGCTTAAAAGGGACAGGGGTTCATGAAGCTTTCTTT.

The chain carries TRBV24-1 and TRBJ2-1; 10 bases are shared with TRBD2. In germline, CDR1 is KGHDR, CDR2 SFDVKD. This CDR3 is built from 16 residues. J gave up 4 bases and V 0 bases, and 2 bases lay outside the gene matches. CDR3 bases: TGTGCCACCAGTGATTTGTTAGCGGGGGGTTACAATGAGCAGTTCTTC. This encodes CATSDLLAGGYNEQFF.

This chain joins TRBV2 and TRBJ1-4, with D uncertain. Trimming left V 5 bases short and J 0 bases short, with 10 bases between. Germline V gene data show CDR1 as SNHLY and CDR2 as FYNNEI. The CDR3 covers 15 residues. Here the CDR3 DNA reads TGTGCCAGCAGTCCCTCACTTGCAACTAATGAAAAACTGTTTTTT. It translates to CASSPSLATNEKLFF.

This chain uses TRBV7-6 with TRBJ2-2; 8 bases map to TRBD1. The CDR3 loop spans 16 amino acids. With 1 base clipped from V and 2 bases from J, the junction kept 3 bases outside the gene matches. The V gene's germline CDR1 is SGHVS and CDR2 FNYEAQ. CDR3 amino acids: CASSLVPGGNTGELFF. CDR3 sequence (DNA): TGTGCCAGCAGCTTAGTTCCAGGGGGCAACACCGGGGAGCTGTTTTTT.

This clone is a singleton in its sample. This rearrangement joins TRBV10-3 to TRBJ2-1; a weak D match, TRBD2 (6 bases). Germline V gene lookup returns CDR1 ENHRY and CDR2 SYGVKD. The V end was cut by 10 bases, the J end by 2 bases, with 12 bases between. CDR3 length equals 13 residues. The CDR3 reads CASSGGPYNEQFF. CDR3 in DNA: TGTGCCAGTAGCGGAGGCCCCTACAATGAGCAGTTCTTC.

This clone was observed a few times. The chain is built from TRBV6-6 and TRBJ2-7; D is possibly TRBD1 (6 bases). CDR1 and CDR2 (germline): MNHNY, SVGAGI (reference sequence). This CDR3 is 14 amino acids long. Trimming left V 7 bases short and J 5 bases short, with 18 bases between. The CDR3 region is CASMWTASSNEQYF. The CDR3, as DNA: TGTGCCAGCATGTGGACAGCCTCCTCGAACGAGCAGTACTTC.

The CDR3 DNA reads TGTGCCAGCAGTGCCTTACTAGCGGGGGCGTACAATGAGCAGTTCTTC. Encoded protein: CASSALLAGAYNEQFF. The V gene is TRBV28, the J gene TRBJ2-1; 11 bases fit TRBD2. Per the germline V gene, CDR1 is MDHEN and CDR2 is SYDVKM. Trimming at V came to 5 bases and at J to 4 bases, leaving 7 bases not matched to a gene. This CDR3 contains 16 residues.

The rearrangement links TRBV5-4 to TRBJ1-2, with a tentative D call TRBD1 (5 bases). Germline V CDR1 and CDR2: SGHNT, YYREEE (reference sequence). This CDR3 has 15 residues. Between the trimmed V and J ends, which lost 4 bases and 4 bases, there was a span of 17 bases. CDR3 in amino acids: CASSEPGASSYGYTF. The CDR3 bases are TGTGCCAGCAGCGAGCCTGGGGCATCGAGCTATGGCTACACCTTC.

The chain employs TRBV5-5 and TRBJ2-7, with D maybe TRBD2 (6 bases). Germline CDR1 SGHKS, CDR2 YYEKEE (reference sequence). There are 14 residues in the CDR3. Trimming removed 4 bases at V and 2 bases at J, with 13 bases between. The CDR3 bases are TGTGCCAGCAGCCGCTCGGGAGTAGCCTACGAGCAGTACTTC. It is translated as CASSRSGVAYEQYF.

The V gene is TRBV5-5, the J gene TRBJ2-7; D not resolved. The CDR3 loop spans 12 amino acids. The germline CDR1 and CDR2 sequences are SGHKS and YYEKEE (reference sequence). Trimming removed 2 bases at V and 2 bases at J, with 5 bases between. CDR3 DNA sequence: TGTGCCAGCAGCTTCGCGACCTACGAGCAGTACTTC. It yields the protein CASSFATYEQYF. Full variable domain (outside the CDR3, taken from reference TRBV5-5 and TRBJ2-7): DAGVTQSPTHLIKTRGQQVTLRCSPISGHKSVSWYQQVLGQGPQFIFQYYEKEERGRGNFPDRFSARQFPNYSSELNVNALLLGDSALYLCASSFATYEQYFGPGTRLTVT.

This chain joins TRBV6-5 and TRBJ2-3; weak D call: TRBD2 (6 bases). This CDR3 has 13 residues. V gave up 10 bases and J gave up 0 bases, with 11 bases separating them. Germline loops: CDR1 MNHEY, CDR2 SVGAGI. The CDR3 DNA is TGTGCCACCCGCGGGGTTAGCACAGATACGCAGTATTTT. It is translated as CATRGVSTDTQYF.

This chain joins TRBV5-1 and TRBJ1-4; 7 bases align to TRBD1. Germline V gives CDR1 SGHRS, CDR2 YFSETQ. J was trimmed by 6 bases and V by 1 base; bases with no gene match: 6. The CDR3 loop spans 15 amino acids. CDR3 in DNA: TGCGCCAGCAGCTTGATCCCCAGGGGGGATGAAAAACTGTTTTTT. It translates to CASSLIPRGDEKLFF.

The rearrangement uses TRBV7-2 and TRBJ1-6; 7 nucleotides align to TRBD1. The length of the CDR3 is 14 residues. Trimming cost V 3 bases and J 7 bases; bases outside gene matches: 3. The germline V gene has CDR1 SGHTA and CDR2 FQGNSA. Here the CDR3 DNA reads TGTGCCAGCAGCTTCGGGACAGAGAATTCACCCCTCCACTTT. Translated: CASSFGTENSPLHF.

CDR3 nucleotides: TGCGCCAGCAGTCAATCGCGGTCCACCTCCCGCTCCTACAATGAGCAGTTCTTC. Amino acids: CASSQSRSTSRSYNEQFF. The rearrangement links TRBV23-1 to TRBJ2-1; no reliable D call. TRBV23-1 carries the ORF label, with uncertain function. The CDR3 is 18 amino acids. V was trimmed by 0 bases and J by 0 bases, leaving 15 bases between them.

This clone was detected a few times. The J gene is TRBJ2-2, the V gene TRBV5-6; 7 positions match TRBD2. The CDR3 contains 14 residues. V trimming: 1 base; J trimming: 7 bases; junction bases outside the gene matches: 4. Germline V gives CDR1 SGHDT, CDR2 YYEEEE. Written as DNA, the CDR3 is TGTGCCAGCAGCTTGAGGGCTAGCGGCGGGGAGCTGTTTTTT. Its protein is CASSLRASGGELFF.

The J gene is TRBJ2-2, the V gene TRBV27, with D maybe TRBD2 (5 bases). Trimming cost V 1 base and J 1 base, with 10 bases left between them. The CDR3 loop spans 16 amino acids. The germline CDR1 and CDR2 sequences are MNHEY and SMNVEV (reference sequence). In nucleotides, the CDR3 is TGTGCCAGCAGTTTATATAGCGCGGTGAACACCGGGGAGCTGTTTTTT. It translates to CASSLYSAVNTGELFF.